This T cell receptor (beta chain) appears in the sequencing data of a study of monozygotic twins with inflammatory bowel disease. On this clonotype: Its antigen remains unidentified.

CDR3 length: 16 amino acids. Germline CDR1 is SEHNR and CDR2 is FQNEAQ (reference sequence). Nested PCRs of 16 and 9 cycles, two in total, were run on TCRalpha and TCRbeta cDNA. Using the 5' RACE reads, TCRdb records one entry per CDR3 protein without DNA. In total, the table holds just over 300,000 distinct CDR3 sequences. Study observations and caveats: IBD patients showed reduced TCRbeta diversity (inverse Simpson) versus healthy co-twins. The existence of one strong signal or clonotype linked to IBD lacked support.

The V gene is TRBV7-9, the J gene TRBJ2-6. The source is a human donor with ulcerative colitis or Crohn's disease, or a healthy co-twin of an affected twin (not recorded which). The sequenced sample was blood. CDR3 loop: CASSFYSTTGANVLTF.